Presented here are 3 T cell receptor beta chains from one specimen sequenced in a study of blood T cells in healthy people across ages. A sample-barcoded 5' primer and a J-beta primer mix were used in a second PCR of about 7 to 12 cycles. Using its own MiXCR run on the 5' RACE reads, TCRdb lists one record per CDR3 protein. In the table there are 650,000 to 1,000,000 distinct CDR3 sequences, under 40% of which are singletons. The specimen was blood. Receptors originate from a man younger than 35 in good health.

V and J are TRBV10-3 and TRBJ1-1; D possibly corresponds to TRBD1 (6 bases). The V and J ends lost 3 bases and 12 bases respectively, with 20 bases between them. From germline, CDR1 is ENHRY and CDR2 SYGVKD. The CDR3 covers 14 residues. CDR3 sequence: CAISDSGAPAITFF. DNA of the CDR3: TGTGCCATCAGTGACTCGGGGGCGCCGGCGATAACTTTCTTT.

CDR3 DNA sequence: TGTGCCAGGGTACAGGGCAATGAGCAGTTCTTC. Protein product: CARVQGNEQFF. The chain links TRBV21-1 to TRBJ2-1; the listed D gene, TRBD1, was not tested against the DNA. TRBV21-1 constitutes a pseudogene. The CDR3 is 11 residues long.

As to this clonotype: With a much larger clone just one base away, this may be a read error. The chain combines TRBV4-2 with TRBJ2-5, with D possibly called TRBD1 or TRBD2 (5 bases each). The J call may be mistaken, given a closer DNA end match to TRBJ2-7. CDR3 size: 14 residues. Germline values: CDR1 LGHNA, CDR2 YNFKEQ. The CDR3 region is CASSQRGRPYEQYF. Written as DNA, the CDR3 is TGTGCCAGCAGCCAACGGGGCAGACCTTACGAGCAGTACTTC.